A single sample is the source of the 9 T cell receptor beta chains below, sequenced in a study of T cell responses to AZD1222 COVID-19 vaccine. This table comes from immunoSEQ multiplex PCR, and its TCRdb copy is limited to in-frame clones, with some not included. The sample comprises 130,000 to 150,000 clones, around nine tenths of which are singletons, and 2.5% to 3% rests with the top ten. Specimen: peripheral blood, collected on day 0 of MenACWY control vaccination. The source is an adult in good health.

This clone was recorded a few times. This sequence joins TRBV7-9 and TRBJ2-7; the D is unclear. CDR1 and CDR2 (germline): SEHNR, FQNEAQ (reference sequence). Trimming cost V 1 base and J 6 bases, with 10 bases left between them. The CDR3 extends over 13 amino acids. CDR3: CASSLGWEPEQYF. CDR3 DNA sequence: TGTGCCAGCAGCTTAGGTTGGGAACCCGAGCAGTACTTC.

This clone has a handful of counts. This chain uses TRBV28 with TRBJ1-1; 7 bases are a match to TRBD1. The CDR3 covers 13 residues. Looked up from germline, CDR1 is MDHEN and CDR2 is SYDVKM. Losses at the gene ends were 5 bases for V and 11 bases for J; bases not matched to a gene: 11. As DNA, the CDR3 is TGTGCCAGCAGTCCAGGGGGGTATTCAATGGCTTTCTTT. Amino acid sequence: CASSPGGYSMAFF.

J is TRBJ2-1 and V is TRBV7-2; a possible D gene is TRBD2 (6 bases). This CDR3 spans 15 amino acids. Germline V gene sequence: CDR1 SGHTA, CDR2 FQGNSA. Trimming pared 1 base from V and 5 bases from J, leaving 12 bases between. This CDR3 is CASSLGGTPNNEQFF. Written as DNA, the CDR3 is TGTGCCAGCAGCTTAGGCGGGACCCCGAACAATGAGCAGTTCTTC.

The CDR3 region is CATAGTSGRSEQFF. The CDR3, as DNA: TGTGCCACCGCCGGGACTAGCGGGCGTAGCGAGCAGTTCTTC. V usage is TRBV24-1 and J usage is TRBJ2-1; 12 bases match TRBD2. The CDR3 covers 14 residues. From germline, CDR1 is KGHDR and CDR2 SFDVKD. V shed 9 bases and J 10 bases; nucleotides not matched to a gene: 9.

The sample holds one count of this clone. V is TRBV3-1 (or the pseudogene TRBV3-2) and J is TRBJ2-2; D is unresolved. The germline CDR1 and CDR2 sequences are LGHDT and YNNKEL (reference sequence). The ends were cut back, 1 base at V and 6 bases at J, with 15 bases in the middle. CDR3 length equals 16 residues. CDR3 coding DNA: TGTGCCAGCAGCCAAGTAATTCTCTCACGGCCCGGGGAGCTGTTTTTT. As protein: CASSQVILSRPGELFF.

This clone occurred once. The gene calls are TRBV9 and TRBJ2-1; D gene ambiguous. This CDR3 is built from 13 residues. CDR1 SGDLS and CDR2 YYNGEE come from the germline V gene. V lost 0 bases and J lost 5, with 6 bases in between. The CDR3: CASSVGSDNEQFF. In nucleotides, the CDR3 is TGTGCCAGCAGCGTAGGTTCGGACAATGAGCAGTTCTTC.

CDR3 bases: TGTGCCAGCAGTTACTCAGGGGAAAATGAAAAACTGTTTTTT. It translates to CASSYSGENEKLFF. This sequence joins TRBV6-5 and TRBJ1-4; D is perhaps TRBD1 (5 bases). The V end lost 0 bases, the J end lost 5 bases, and 7 bases lay between the germline ends. This CDR3 contains 14 residues. From germline, CDR1 is MNHEY and CDR2 SVGAGI.

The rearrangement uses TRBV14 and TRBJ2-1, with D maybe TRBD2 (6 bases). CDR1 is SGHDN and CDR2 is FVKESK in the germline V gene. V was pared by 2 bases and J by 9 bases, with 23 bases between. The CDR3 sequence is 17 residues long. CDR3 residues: CASSQLPGLTNDGEQFF. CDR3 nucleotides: TGTGCCAGCAGCCAATTACCGGGACTTACAAACGACGGTGAGCAGTTCTTC.

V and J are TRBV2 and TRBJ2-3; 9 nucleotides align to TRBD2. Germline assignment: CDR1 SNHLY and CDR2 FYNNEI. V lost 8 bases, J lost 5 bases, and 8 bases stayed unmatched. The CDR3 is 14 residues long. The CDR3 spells CASSRGGRGDTQYF. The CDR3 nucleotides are TGTGCCAGCTCTAGGGGCGGGAGGGGAGATACGCAGTATTTT.